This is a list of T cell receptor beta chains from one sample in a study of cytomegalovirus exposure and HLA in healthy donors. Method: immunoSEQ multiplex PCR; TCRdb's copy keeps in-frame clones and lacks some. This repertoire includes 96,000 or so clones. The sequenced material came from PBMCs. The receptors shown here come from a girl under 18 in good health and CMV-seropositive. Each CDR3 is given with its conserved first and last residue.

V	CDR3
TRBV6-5	CASGREQNTEAFF
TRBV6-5	CASGDELSLLGYTF
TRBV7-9	CASGQGPQETQYF
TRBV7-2	CASSLTGYTEAFF
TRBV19	CASSRGPYGKGLFF
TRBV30	CAWSVQSDTQYF
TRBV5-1	CASSLVSGGLDNEQFF
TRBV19	CASRQGARELFF
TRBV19	CASSPGLAVETQYF
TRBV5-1	CASSLGQTGAMNPYEQYF
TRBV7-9	CASMGALGEAEAFF
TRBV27	CASGLGGGGYGYTF
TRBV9	CASSAQGDTEAFF
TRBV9	CASSVAVGADGYTF
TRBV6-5	CASSYSSRASAYEQYF
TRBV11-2	CASSSRTGPYTEAFF
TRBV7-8	CASSPTAGVPGNEQFF
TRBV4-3	CASSQLRGGGTEAFF
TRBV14	CASSQDARDYTEAFF
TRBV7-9	CASSLGVGDRGDTEAFF
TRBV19	CASNPGTHSYEQYF
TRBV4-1	CASSFTLGQGSYEQYF
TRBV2	CASSQNQEGWAFF
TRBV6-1	CASSGGRDRANQPQHF
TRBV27	CASSRSLGATGELFF
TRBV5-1	CASSFDGGSSGANVLTF
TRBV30	CAWSPDSYSPLHF
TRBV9	CASSPLGEGGPTPLHF
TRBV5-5	CASSLSSGQNYGYTF
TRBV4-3	CASSQERLTTDTQYF
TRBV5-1	CASSWAGRDTEAFF
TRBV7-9	CASSSFQGDDSPLHF
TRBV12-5	CASGLGTGGLETQYF
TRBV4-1	CASSQAPGLQNEQFF
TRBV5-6	CASSRTLRNEQFF
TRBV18	CASSPPDPAGSPLHF
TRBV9	CASSGPGTAPYSGANVLTF
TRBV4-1	CASSQLWDTLFYEQYF
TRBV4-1	CASSPVGRGSRLNTIYF
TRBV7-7	CASSSSGGANEQFF
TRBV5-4	CASSLLGQGETQYF
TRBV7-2	CASSKDRVDLAFF
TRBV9	CASSVSKRTGSYNEQFF
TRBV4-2	CASSQERGPGANVLTF
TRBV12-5	CASGKQGLTGELFF
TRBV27	CASSYGTALSPLHF
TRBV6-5	CASSYLKGDRVAEQYF
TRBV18	CASSLAGGPADTQYF
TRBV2	CASSLTGGYGYTF
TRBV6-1	CASRTGGGDTQYF
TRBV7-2	CASSLGGREETQYF
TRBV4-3	CASSQNAGWRQPQHF
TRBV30	CAWRGTGRGESPLHF
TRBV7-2	CASSLQARVSSGNTIYF
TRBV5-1	CASSLTGTGNQPQHF
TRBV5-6	CASARGGGMGGYTF
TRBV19	CASSIDGAYNSPLHF
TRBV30	CAWSVRRAGRNQPQHF
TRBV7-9	CASSISSGGNTGELFF
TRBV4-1	CASSQPLAGVEDTQYF